A selection of T cell receptor beta chains follows, all from one sample in a study of spatial heterogeneity in lung cancer. Using its own MiXCR run on the 5' RACE reads, TCRdb lists one record per CDR3 protein. The sample carries about 95,000 distinct CDR3 sequences, roughly 10% recorded once. The source was PBMCs, collected at surgery. The receptor source for this set is a male donor with early-stage non-small cell lung cancer. Each CDR3 is given with its conserved first and last residue. A D gene is named only where the DNA matches it firmly. Not all rows give a size; the values are once, few, many and, for expanded clones, a class.

d_call clone_size j_call v_call cdr3_aa cdr3_nt
- - TRBJ1-4 TRBV20-1 CSARRGNEKLFF TGCAGTGCTAGGCGGGGGAATGAAAAACTGTTTTTT
- - TRBJ2-1 TRBV29-1 CSSALGDEQFF TGCAGCTCAGCTTTAGGGGATGAGCAGTTCTTC
TRBD2 - TRBJ2-5 TRBV7-2 CASSAASGSVEQETQYF TGTGCCAGCAGCGCCGCTAGCGGGAGTGTAGAACAAGAGACCCAGTACTTC
TRBD1 many TRBJ2-7 TRBV3-1 CASSQPRDRLLQYF TGTGCCAGCAGCCAGCCTAGGGACAGGCTCTTGCAGTACTTC
TRBD2 many TRBJ2-5 TRBV3-1 CASSRRTSSQETQYF TGTGCCAGCAGCCGCCGGACTAGCAGCCAAGAGACCCAGTACTTC
- - TRBJ2-7 TRBV6-2/TRBV6-3 CASSYFDEQYF TGTGCCAGCAGTTACTTTGACGAGCAGTACTTC
- many TRBJ2-7 TRBV30 CAWSGRAYEQYF TGTGCCTGGAGTGGACGGGCCTACGAGCAGTACTTC
- many TRBJ1-6 TRBV5-1 CASSLAGSDSPLHF TGCGCCAGCAGCTTAGCAGGGTCGGATTCACCCCTCCACTTT
- - TRBJ2-1 TRBV20-1 CSAFPVNEQFF TGCAGTGCTTTCCCAGTCAATGAGCAGTTCTTC
- - TRBJ2-5 TRBV29-1 CSVVRSQETQYF TGCAGCGTTGTAAGGAGCCAAGAGACCCAGTACTTC
TRBD1 many TRBJ1-1 TRBV2 CASSLDRGKSPEAFF TGTGCCAGCTCACTGGACAGGGGGAAATCGCCTGAGGCTTTCTTT
- - TRBJ2-3 TRBV20-1 CSARGQVGSADTQYF TGCAGTGCTAGAGGCCAAGTAGGGAGCGCAGATACGCAGTATTTT
- - TRBJ2-7 TRBV11-2 CASSLGWTPRYEQYF TGTGCCAGCAGCTTAGGATGGACTCCCCGCTACGAGCAGTACTTC
TRBD2 many TRBJ2-2 TRBV7-3 CASSPRTSGGPGELFF TGTGCCAGCAGCCCCCGGACTAGCGGTGGCCCCGGGGAGCTGTTTTTT
- - TRBJ2-3 TRBV10-3 CAIRGTQEPDTQYF TGTGCCATCAGAGGAACGCAGGAACCAGATACGCAGTATTTT
TRBD1 many TRBJ2-4 TRBV5-1 CASSLTGENIQYF TGTGCCAGCAGCTTAACAGGGGAAAACATTCAGTACTTC
- few TRBJ2-5 TRBV5-1 CASSQQGETQYF TGCGCCAGCAGCCAACAGGGCGAGACCCAGTACTTC
TRBD1 many TRBJ1-3 TRBV5-6 CASSRQGSGNTIYF TGTGCCAGCAGTAGACAGGGCTCTGGAAACACCATATATTTT
- few TRBJ1-5 TRBV7-9 CASSPTGGNQPQHF TGTGCCAGCAGCCCCACGGGGGGCAATCAGCCCCAGCATTTT
TRBD2 - TRBJ2-3 TRBV14 CASSQGTSGYADTQYF TGTGCCAGCAGCCAAGGAACTAGCGGGTACGCGGATACGCAGTATTTT
- few TRBJ2-7 TRBV10-3 CAISESSEKYF TGTGCCATCAGTGAGTCGAGCGAGAAGTACTTC
- - TRBJ2-7 TRBV28 CASSPPGVGRYEQYF TGTGCCAGCAGTCCCCCCGGGGTTGGGCGGTACGAGCAGTACTTC
- few TRBJ2-1 TRBV30 CAWSAGGGTVNEQFF TGTGCCTGGAGTGCAGGAGGGGGGACAGTCAATGAGCAGTTCTTC
TRBD2 - TRBJ2-4 TRBV11-2 CASSLAGALDIQYF TGTGCCAGCAGCCTAGCGGGGGCGTTGGACATTCAGTACTTC
TRBD2 few TRBJ2-5 TRBV29-1 CSVEGLAETQYF TGCAGCGTCGAAGGACTAGCGGAGACCCAGTACTTC
- many TRBJ2-5 TRBV29-1 CSVLGGSAQETQYF TGCAGCGTACTAGGGGGATCGGCCCAAGAGACCCAGTACTTC
- - TRBJ1-1 TRBV7-9 CASSATQGANTEAFF TGTGCCAGCAGCGCGACACAGGGTGCAAACACTGAAGCTTTCTTT
- - TRBJ1-3 TRBV7-9 CASSLAGSGNTIYF TGTGCCAGCAGCTTGGCAGGCTCTGGAAACACCATATATTTT
TRBD1 many TRBJ2-5 TRBV5-4 CASRATGGQETQYF TGTGCCAGCAGGGCAACAGGGGGACAAGAGACCCAGTACTTC
- - TRBJ2-1 TRBV5-1 CASSFIPGADNEQFF TGCGCCAGCAGTTTTATCCCGGGGGCCGACAATGAGCAGTTCTTC
- - TRBJ2-1 TRBV2 CASSEGLAYEQFF TGTGCCAGCAGTGAAGGGCTAGCCTATGAGCAGTTCTTC
TRBD1 few TRBJ1-1 TRBV9 CASSRSTGLSTEAFF TGTGCCAGCAGCAGATCGACAGGGCTGTCGACTGAAGCTTTCTTT
- few TRBJ2-7 TRBV19 CASSMAGVIGYEQYF TGTGCCAGTAGTATGGCCGGGGTCATAGGCTACGAGCAGTACTTC
- many TRBJ2-3 TRBV6-1 CASTGWAGGIFHF -
- many TRBJ1-2 TRBV30 CAWSVQSGNYGYTF TGTGCCTGGAGTGTACAATCGGGAAACTATGGCTACACCTTC
- many TRBJ2-6 TRBV29-1 CSVEGGGSGANVLTF TGCAGCGTTGAAGGAGGCGGGTCCGGGGCCAACGTCCTGACTTTC
TRBD1 many TRBJ2-2 TRBV6-2/TRBV6-3 CASIRDRAGTGELFF TGTGCCAGCATTAGGGACAGGGCTGGGACCGGGGAGCTGTTTTTT
TRBD2 - TRBJ2-5 TRBV6-1 CASTPRGDQETQYF TGTGCCAGCACCCCACGGGGGGACCAAGAGACCCAGTACTTC
TRBD2 - TRBJ2-1 TRBV4-2 CASSQDPAGGHSYNEQFF TGTGCCAGCAGCCAAGATCCGGCGGGGGGCCACTCCTACAATGAGCAGTTCTTC
- few TRBJ2-1 TRBV6-2/TRBV6-3 CASRRRDYEQFF TGTGCCAGCAGACGGCGCGACTATGAGCAGTTCTTC
- - TRBJ1-5 TRBV25-1 CASSEGSGGNQPQHF TGTGCCAGCAGTGAGGGGTCCGGAGGGAACCAGCCCCAGCATTTT
TRBD1 - TRBJ2-5 TRBV7-9 CASSLPGQGAESQYF TGTGCCAGCAGCTTGCCGGGACAGGGGGCGGAGTCCCAGTACTTC